The 5 T cell receptor beta chains below come from one sample, sequenced in a study of a mutant IDH1 vaccine in newly diagnosed glioma. Here immunoSEQ multiplex PCR was the method, and the copy in TCRdb shows in-frame clones only, minus some. The sample consists of roughly 50,000 clones, 76% of them appearing once. Time point defined: week 47, end of study. Topical imiquimod accompanied each vaccine dose, which consisted of 300 ug of mutant IDH1 20-mer peptide. These receptors are not linked to any known antigen. The starting material was PBMCs, obtained from a glioma patient whose treatment included an IDH1 peptide vaccine. Every receptor here comes from a woman between 35 and 50 years old with glioma. Some clones in this sample may be carry-over from other donors' samples.

This chain links TRBV19 with TRBJ1-5; 7 bases map to TRBD1. The CDR3 runs to 15 residues. V lost 8 bases and J lost 1; bases outside the gene matches: 8. Germline-derived CDR1 and CDR2 are LNHDA and SQIVND (reference sequence). The CDR3 region is CASHDTGVSNQPQHF. In DNA form, the CDR3 reads TGTGCCAGTCACGATACAGGGGTGAGCAATCAGCCCCAGCATTTT.

This clone was recorded once. V usage is TRBV6-1 and J usage is TRBJ2-1, with D maybe TRBD1 (6 bases). CDR3 length equals 17 residues. Trimming cost V 4 bases and J 2 bases, with 18 bases left between them. Germline loops: CDR1 MNHNS, CDR2 SASEGT. CDR3 coding DNA: TGTGCCAGCAGTGTAACCTTACCGGGACACACCTACAATGAGCAGTTCTTC. Its translation is CASSVTLPGHTYNEQFF.

This clone was observed many times. V usage is TRBV4-2 and J usage is TRBJ2-2; the D gene is possibly TRBD1 (5 bases). Trimming left V 1 base short and J 2 bases short, with 23 bases between. The CDR3 loop spans 20 amino acids. Germline V gene sequence: CDR1 LGHNA, CDR2 YNFKEQ. The CDR3 nucleotides are TGTGCCAGCAGCCAAGCCCAGGGTAGCCTCCCCGGTCTAAACACCGGGGAGCTGTTTTTT. Translating it yields CASSQAQGSLPGLNTGELFF.

The chain combines TRBV9 with TRBJ2-1, with 8 nucleotides matching TRBD1. Trimming cost V 3 bases and J 6 bases; bases outside gene matches: 8. CDR3 length: 15 amino acids. Germline CDR1 is SGDLS and CDR2 is YYNGEE. The CDR3: CASSARDRLGNEQFF. In DNA form, the CDR3 reads TGTGCCAGCAGCGCCCGGGACAGGTTGGGCAATGAGCAGTTCTTC.

The chain couples TRBV6-5 to TRBJ2-7; 10 nucleotides match TRBD1. J lost 5 bases, V lost 6 bases, and 10 bases had no gene match. The CDR3 totals 15 residues. Germline V CDR1 and CDR2: MNHEY, SVGAGI. The CDR3 sequence is CASSTGTGATHEQYF. Here the CDR3 DNA reads TGTGCCAGCAGCACCGGGACAGGGGCTACCCACGAGCAGTACTTC.